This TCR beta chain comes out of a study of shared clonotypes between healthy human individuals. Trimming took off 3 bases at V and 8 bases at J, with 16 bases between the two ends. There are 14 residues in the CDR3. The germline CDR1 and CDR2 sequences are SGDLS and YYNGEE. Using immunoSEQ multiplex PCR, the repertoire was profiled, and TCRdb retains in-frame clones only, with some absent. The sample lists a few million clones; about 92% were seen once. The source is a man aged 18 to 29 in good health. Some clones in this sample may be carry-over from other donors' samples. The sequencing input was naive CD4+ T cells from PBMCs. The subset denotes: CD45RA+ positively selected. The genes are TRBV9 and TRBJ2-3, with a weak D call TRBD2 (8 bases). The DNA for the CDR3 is TGTGCCAGCAGCGCCGGACTAGCAGGGGGTACGCAGTATTTT. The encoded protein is CASSAGLAGGTQYF.